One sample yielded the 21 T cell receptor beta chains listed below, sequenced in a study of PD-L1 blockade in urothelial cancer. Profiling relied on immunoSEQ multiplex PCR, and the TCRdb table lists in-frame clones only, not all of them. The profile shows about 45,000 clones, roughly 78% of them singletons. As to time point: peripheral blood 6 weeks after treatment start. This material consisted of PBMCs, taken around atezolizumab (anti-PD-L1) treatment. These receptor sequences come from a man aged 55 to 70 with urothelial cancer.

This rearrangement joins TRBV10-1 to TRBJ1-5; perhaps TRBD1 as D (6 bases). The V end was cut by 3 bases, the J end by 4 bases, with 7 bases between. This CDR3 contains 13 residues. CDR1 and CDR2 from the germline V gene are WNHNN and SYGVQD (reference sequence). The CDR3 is CASSEGGNQPQHF. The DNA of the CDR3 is TGCGCCAGCAGTGAAGGGGGAAATCAGCCCCAGCATTTT.

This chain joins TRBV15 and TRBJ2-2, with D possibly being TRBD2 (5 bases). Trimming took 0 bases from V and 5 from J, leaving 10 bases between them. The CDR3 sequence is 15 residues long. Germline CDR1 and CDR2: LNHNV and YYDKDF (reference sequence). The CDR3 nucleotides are TGTGCCACCAGCAGAGAGGCAGGCGGGACCGGGGAGCTGTTTTTT. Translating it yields CATSREAGGTGELFF.

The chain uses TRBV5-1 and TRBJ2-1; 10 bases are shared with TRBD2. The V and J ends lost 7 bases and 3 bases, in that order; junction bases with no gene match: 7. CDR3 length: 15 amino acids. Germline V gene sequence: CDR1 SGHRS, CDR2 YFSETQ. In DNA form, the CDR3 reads TGCGCCAGCGGTATCGGGACTAGCGTCTACAATGAGCAGTTCTTC. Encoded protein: CASGIGTSVYNEQFF.

The CDR3 spells CASSPPQAAGSDTQYF. CDR3 DNA: TGTGCCAGCAGTCCTCCACAGGCAGCGGGTTCAGATACGCAGTATTTT. The chain has TRBV28 and TRBJ2-3; TRBD2 is a possible D gene (6 bases). The germline gives CDR1 MDHEN, CDR2 SYDVKM. V was shortened by 5 bases and J by 4 bases, with 19 bases between the two germline ends. This CDR3 has 16 amino acids.

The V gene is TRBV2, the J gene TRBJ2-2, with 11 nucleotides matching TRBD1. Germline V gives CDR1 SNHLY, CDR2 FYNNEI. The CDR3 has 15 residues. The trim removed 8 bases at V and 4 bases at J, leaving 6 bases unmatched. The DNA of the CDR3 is TGTGCCAGCGGTGGACAGGGGGCGAGCACCGGGGAGCTGTTTTTT. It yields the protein CASGGQGASTGELFF.

In DNA form, the CDR3 reads TGCGCCAGCAGCCAAGATTGGGGCAGAACTAATGAAAAACTGTTTTTT. This translates into CASSQDWGRTNEKLFF. The V call is TRBV4-3, the J call TRBJ1-4; a weak D match, TRBD1 (5 bases). The CDR3 spans 16 residues. The ends were cut back, 0 bases at V and 1 base at J, with 9 bases in the middle. CDR1 and CDR2 (germline): LGHNA, YSLEER.

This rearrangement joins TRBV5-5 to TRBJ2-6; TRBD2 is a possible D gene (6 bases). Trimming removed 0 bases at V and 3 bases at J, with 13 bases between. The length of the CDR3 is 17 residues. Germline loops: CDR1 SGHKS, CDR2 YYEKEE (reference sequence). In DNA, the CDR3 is TGTGCCAGCAGCTTGGCTAGTCGGGGAGGTGGGGCCAACGTCCTGACTTTC. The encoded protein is CASSLASRGGGANVLTF.

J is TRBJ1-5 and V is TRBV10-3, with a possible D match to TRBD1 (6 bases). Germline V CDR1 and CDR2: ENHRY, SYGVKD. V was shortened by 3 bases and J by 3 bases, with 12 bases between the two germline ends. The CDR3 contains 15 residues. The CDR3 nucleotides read TGTGCCATCAGTGACCCGGGACACTCCAATCAGCCCCAGCATTTT. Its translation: CAISDPGHSNQPQHF.

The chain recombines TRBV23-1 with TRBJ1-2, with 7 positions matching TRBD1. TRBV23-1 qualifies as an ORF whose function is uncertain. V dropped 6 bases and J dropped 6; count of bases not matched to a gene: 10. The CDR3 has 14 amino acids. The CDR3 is CASSHRGGEDGYTF. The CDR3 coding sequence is TGCGCCAGCAGCCACAGGGGAGGTGAAGATGGCTACACCTTC.

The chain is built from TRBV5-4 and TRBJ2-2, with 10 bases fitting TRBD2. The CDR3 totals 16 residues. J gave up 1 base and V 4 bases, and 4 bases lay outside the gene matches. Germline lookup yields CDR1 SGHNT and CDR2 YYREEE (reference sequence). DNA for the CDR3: TGTGCCAGCAGCCCACGGACTAGCGGGAACACCGGGGAGCTGTTTTTT. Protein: CASSPRTSGNTGELFF.

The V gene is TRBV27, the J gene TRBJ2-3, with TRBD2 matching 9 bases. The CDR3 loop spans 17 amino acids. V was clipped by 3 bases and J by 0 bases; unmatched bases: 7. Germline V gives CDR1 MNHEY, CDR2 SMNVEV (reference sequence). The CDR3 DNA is TGTGCCAGCAGTTTTTATTTGCTAGCGGGGAGCACAGATACGCAGTATTTT. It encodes CASSFYLLAGSTDTQYF.

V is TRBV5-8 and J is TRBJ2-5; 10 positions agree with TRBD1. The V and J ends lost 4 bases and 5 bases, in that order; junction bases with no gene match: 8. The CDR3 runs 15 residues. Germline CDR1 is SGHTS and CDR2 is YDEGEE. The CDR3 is CASSPLTGGVETQYF. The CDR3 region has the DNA TGTGCCAGCAGCCCACTGACAGGGGGCGTTGAGACCCAGTACTTC.

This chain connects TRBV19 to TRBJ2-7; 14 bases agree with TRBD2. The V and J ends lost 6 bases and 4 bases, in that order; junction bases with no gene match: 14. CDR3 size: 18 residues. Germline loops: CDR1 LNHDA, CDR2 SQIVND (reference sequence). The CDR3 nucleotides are TGTGCCAGTAGCAGTACCGGGACTAGCGGGAGTAGGAGGTACGAGCAGTACTTC. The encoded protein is CASSSTGTSGSRRYEQYF.

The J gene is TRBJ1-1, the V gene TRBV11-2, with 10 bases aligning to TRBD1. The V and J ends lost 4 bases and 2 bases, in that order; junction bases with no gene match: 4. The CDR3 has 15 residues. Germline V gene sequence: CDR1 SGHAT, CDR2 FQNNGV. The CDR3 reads CASSSGDRGNTEAFF. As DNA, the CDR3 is TGTGCCAGCAGCTCCGGGGACAGGGGTAACACTGAAGCTTTCTTT. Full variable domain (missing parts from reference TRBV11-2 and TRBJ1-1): EAGVAQSPRYKIIEKRQSVAFWCNPISGHATLYWYQQILGQGPKLLIQFQNNGVVDDSQLPKDRFSAERLKGVDSTLKIQPAKLEDSAVYLCASSSGDRGNTEAFFGQGTRLTVV.

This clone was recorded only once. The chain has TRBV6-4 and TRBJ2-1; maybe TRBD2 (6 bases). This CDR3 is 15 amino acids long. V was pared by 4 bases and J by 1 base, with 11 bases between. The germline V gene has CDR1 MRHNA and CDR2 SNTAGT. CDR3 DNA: TGTGCCAGCAGTGCGGGAGCTGGGTCCTACAATGAGCAGTTCTTC. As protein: CASSAGAGSYNEQFF.

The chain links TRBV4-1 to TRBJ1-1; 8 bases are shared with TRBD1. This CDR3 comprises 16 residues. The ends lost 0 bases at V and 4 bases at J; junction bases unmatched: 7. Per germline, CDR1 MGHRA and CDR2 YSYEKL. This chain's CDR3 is CASSQDLRTGTTEAFF. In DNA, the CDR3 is TGCGCCAGCAGCCAAGATCTTCGGACAGGGACCACTGAAGCTTTCTTT.

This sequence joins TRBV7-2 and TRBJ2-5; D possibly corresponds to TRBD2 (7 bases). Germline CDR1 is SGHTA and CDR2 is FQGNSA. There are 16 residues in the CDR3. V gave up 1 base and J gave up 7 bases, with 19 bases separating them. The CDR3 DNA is TGTGCCAGCAGCTTAGAGCCAATCGGGGGGCCGGGGACCCAGTACTTC. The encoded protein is CASSLEPIGGPGTQYF.

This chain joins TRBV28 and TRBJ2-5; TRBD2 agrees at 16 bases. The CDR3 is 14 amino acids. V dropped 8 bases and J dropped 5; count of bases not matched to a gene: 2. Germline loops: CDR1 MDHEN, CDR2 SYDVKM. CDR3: CASGTSGGVETQYF. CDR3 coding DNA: TGTGCCAGCGGGACTAGCGGGGGGGTGGAGACCCAGTACTTC.

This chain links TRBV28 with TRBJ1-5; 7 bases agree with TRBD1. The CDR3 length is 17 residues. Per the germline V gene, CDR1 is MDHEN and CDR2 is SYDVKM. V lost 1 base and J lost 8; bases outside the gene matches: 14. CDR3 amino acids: CASSLLVRQGDGKPQHF. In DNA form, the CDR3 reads TGTGCCAGCAGTTTATTAGTTAGGCAGGGGGACGGGAAGCCCCAGCATTTT.

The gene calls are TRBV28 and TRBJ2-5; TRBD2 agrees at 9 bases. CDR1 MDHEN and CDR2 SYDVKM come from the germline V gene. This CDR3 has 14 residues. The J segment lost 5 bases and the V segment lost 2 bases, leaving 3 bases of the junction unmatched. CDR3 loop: CASSLPLAGETQYF. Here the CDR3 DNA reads TGTGCCAGCAGTTTACCACTAGCGGGCGAGACCCAGTACTTC.

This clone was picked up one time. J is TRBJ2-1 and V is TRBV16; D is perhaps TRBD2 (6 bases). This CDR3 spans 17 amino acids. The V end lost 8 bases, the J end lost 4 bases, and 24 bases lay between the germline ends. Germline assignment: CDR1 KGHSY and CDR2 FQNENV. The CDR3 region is CASRKLGGGTEYNEQFF. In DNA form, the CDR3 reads TGTGCCAGCCGAAAGCTTGGTGGAGGGACTGAATACAATGAGCAGTTCTTC.